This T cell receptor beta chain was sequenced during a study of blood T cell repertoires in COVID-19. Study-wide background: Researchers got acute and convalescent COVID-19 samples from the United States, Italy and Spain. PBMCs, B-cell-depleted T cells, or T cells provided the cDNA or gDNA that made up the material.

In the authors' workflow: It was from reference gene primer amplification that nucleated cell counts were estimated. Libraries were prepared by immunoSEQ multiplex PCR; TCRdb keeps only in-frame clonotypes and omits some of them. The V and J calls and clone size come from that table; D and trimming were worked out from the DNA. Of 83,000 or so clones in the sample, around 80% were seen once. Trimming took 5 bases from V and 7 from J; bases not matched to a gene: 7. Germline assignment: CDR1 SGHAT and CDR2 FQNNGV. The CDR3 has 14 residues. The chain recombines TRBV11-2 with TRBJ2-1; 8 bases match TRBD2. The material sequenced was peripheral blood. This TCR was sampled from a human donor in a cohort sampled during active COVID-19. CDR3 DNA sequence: TGTGCCAGCAGCACCGGGGGGGGCAGTAATGAGCAGTTCTTC. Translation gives CASSTGGGSNEQFF.